Listed below are T cell receptor beta chains from one sample, sequenced in a study of CD8 T cells in ankylosing spondylitis. TCRdb reanalysed the 5' RACE reads using MiXCR and keeps one entry per CDR3 protein. The table records over 200,000 distinct CDR3 sequences, roughly a tenth of them present only once. Source material: blood, either unsorted or a sorted T cell fraction (not recorded which). These receptors were collected from a male donor with ankylosing spondylitis or in good health (not recorded which). CDR3s include the opening cysteine and the closing phenylalanine or tryptophan. D genes are given only for firm matches. Clone sizes are given selectively: once, few, many, or a class where the clone is expanded.

CDR3 protein: CASSHLPGQETNEQFF
CDR3 DNA: TGTGCCAGCAGCCATCTTCCGGGACAGGAGACGAATGAGCAGTTCTTC
D gene: TRBD1
clone size: many
J gene: TRBJ2-1
CDR3 length: 16
V gene: TRBV7-9

CDR3 protein: CASSLEVGQGNSPLHF
CDR3 DNA: TGCGCCAGCAGCTTGGAAGTAGGACAGGGAAATTCACCCCTCCACTTT
D gene: TRBD1
clone size: many
J gene: TRBJ1-6
CDR3 length: 16
V gene: TRBV5-1

CDR3 protein: CASIWLANQETQYF
CDR3 DNA: TGTGCCAGCATCTGGCTAGCGAATCAAGAGACCCAGTACTTC
D gene: -
clone size: -
J gene: TRBJ2-5
CDR3 length: 14
V gene: TRBV2

CDR3 protein: CASSFGGPEGDTQYF
CDR3 DNA: TGTGCCAGCAGTTTCGGGGGGCCCGAGGGAGATACGCAGTATTTT
D gene: -
clone size: many
J gene: TRBJ2-3
CDR3 length: 15
V gene: TRBV28

CDR3 protein: CSTGTGSQPQHF
CDR3 DNA: TGCAGTACCGGGACAGGGTCACAGCCCCAGCATTTT
D gene: TRBD1
clone size: few
J gene: TRBJ1-5
CDR3 length: 12
V gene: TRBV20-1

CDR3 protein: CASSLGLAGAETQYF
CDR3 DNA: TGTGCCAGCAGCTTAGGGCTAGCGGGGGCAGAGACCCAGTACTTC
D gene: TRBD2
clone size: -
J gene: TRBJ2-5
CDR3 length: 15
V gene: TRBV7-2

CDR3 protein: CASSSDSPYEQYF
CDR3 DNA: TGTGCCAGCAGTTCTGACAGTCCCTACGAGCAGTACTTC
D gene: -
clone size: many
J gene: TRBJ2-7
CDR3 length: 13
V gene: TRBV12-3/TRBV12-4

CDR3 protein: CASSSEGQETQYF
CDR3 DNA: TGCGCCAGCAGCTCCGAAGGGCAAGAGACCCAGTACTTC
D gene: -
clone size: -
J gene: TRBJ2-5
CDR3 length: 13
V gene: TRBV5-1

CDR3 protein: CASSPGTTNNEQFF
CDR3 DNA: TGTGCCAGCAGCCCCGGGACTACCAACAATGAGCAGTTCTTC
D gene: TRBD2
clone size: many
J gene: TRBJ2-1
CDR3 length: 14
V gene: TRBV11-2

CDR3 protein: CASSQGTARTDTQYF
CDR3 DNA: TGTGCCAGCAGCCAAGGAACCGCTCGCACAGATACGCAGTATTTT
D gene: -
clone size: many
J gene: TRBJ2-3
CDR3 length: 15
V gene: TRBV11-2

CDR3 protein: CASSLRGAGETQYF
CDR3 DNA: TGTGCCAGCAGCTTAAGAGGGGCGGGAGAGACCCAGTACTTC
D gene: -
clone size: many
J gene: TRBJ2-5
CDR3 length: 14
V gene: TRBV5-6

CDR3 protein: CASSAAGTGQRSPLHF
CDR3 DNA: TGTGCCAGCAGCGCAGCCGGGACAGGTCAGCGCTCACCCCTCCACTTT
D gene: TRBD1
clone size: few
J gene: TRBJ1-6
CDR3 length: 16
V gene: TRBV7-9

CDR3 protein: CASSLASGGDTQYF
CDR3 DNA: TGTGCCAGCAGCTTGGCTAGCGGGGGGGATACGCAGTATTTT
D gene: TRBD2
clone size: few
J gene: TRBJ2-3
CDR3 length: 14
V gene: TRBV5-5

CDR3 protein: CASSPRSGNYGYTF
CDR3 DNA: TGTGCCAGCAGCCCACGATCCGGGAACTATGGCTACACCTTC
D gene: -
clone size: few
J gene: TRBJ1-2
CDR3 length: 14
V gene: TRBV7-2

CDR3 protein: CASSAPEGAQYF
CDR3 DNA: TGTGCCAGCAGCGCCCCGGAAGGGGCCCAGTACTTC
D gene: -
clone size: -
J gene: TRBJ2-5
CDR3 length: 12
V gene: TRBV7-3

CDR3 protein: CASSSYLRGNEKLFF
CDR3 DNA: TGTGCCAGCAGTTCATATTTGAGGGGTAATGAAAAACTGTTTTTT
D gene: -
clone size: many
J gene: TRBJ1-4
CDR3 length: 15
V gene: TRBV27

CDR3 protein: CASRSPMPDTEAFF
CDR3 DNA: TGTGCCAGCAGATCCCCGATGCCGGACACTGAAGCTTTCTTT
D gene: -
clone size: many
J gene: TRBJ1-1
CDR3 length: 14
V gene: TRBV7-9

CDR3 protein: CASRPPPGLAGGQSNEQFF
CDR3 DNA: TGTGCCAGCCGGCCCCCCCCGGGACTAGCGGGGGGGCAGAGCAATGAGCAGTTCTTC
D gene: TRBD2
clone size: few
J gene: TRBJ2-1
CDR3 length: 19
V gene: TRBV6-1

CDR3 protein: CASSLVFF
CDR3 DNA: TGTGCCAGCAGCTTAGTCTTCTTC
D gene: -
clone size: many
J gene: TRBJ2-1
CDR3 length: 8
V gene: TRBV7-9

CDR3 protein: CASSSRDSYEQYF
CDR3 DNA: TGTGCCAGCAGCTCTAGGGACTCCTACGAGCAGTACTTC
D gene: -
clone size: many
J gene: TRBJ2-7
CDR3 length: 13
V gene: TRBV7-2

CDR3 protein: CASSLSRGHTEAFF
CDR3 DNA: TGTGCCAGCAGCTTATCGCGCGGGCACACTGAAGCTTTCTTT
D gene: -
clone size: many
J gene: TRBJ1-1
CDR3 length: 14
V gene: TRBV7-2

CDR3 protein: CAISDRVGEKLFF
CDR3 DNA: TGTGCCATCTCCGACAGGGTCGGTGAAAAACTGTTTTTT
D gene: TRBD1
clone size: -
J gene: TRBJ1-4
CDR3 length: 13
V gene: TRBV6-6

CDR3 protein: CASSYSAGTGYNSPLHF
CDR3 DNA: TGTGCCAGCAGTTACTCGGCCGGGACGGGGTATAATTCACCCCTCCACTTT
D gene: -
clone size: many
J gene: TRBJ1-6
CDR3 length: 17
V gene: TRBV6-5

CDR3 protein: CASSPKDRGLNEQFF
CDR3 DNA: TGTGCCAGCAGCCCGAAAGACAGGGGCCTCAATGAGCAGTTCTTC
D gene: TRBD1
clone size: -
J gene: TRBJ2-1
CDR3 length: 15
V gene: TRBV7-9

CDR3 protein: CASSFGDSNSYNEQFF
CDR3 DNA: TGTGCCAGCAGCTTTGGGGACAGTAACTCCTACAATGAGCAGTTCTTC
D gene: TRBD1
clone size: many
J gene: TRBJ2-1
CDR3 length: 16
V gene: TRBV9

CDR3 protein: CASRGGNNSPLHF
CDR3 DNA: TGTGCCAGTCGAGGAGGTAATAATTCACCCCTCCACTTT
D gene: -
clone size: few
J gene: TRBJ1-6
CDR3 length: 13
V gene: TRBV4-2

CDR3 protein: CASSRDFSGNTIYF
CDR3 DNA: TGTGCCAGCAGCAGAGATTTCTCTGGAAACACCATATATTTT
D gene: -
clone size: many
J gene: TRBJ1-3
CDR3 length: 14
V gene: TRBV12-3/TRBV12-4

CDR3 protein: CASRQAGGLSYEQFF
CDR3 DNA: TGTGCCAGCAGGCAAGCGGGGGGGCTTAGTTATGAGCAGTTCTTC
D gene: TRBD2
clone size: few
J gene: TRBJ2-1
CDR3 length: 15
V gene: TRBV28

CDR3 protein: CASSLPQGSLAKNIQYF
CDR3 DNA: TGTGCCAGCAGCTTACCACAGGGGAGTCTAGCCAAAAACATTCAGTACTTC
D gene: TRBD1
clone size: many
J gene: TRBJ2-4
CDR3 length: 17
V gene: TRBV7-9

CDR3 protein: CASSGDRGVNYGYTF
CDR3 DNA: TGTGCCAGCAGTGGAGACAGGGGGGTAAACTATGGCTACACCTTC
D gene: TRBD1
clone size: many
J gene: TRBJ1-2
CDR3 length: 15
V gene: TRBV6-1

CDR3 protein: CASSLELGIGPNNEQFF
CDR3 DNA: TGTGCCAGCAGCTTAGAATTGGGAATCGGACCGAACAATGAGCAGTTCTTC
D gene: -
clone size: -
J gene: TRBJ2-1
CDR3 length: 17
V gene: TRBV11-2

CDR3 protein: CASSEGTANNEQFF
CDR3 DNA: TGTGCCAGCAGTGAAGGGACAGCTAACAATGAGCAGTTCTTC
D gene: -
clone size: many
J gene: TRBJ2-1
CDR3 length: 14
V gene: TRBV6-1

CDR3 protein: CASSPTQGESNQPQHF
CDR3 DNA: TGTGCCAGCTCACCAACACAGGGGGAGAGCAATCAGCCCCAGCATTTT
D gene: TRBD1
clone size: -
J gene: TRBJ1-5
CDR3 length: 16
V gene: TRBV18

CDR3 protein: CSASRQGGTGELFF
CDR3 DNA: TGCAGTGCTAGTCGGCAGGGGGGGACCGGGGAGCTGTTTTTT
D gene: -
clone size: many
J gene: TRBJ2-2
CDR3 length: 14
V gene: TRBV20-1

CDR3 protein: CASSPGQGTGELFF
CDR3 DNA: TGTGCCAGCAGCCCTGGACAAGGCACCGGGGAGCTGTTTTTT
D gene: -
clone size: many
J gene: TRBJ2-2
CDR3 length: 14
V gene: TRBV7-9

CDR3 protein: CSVDQGAREQFF
CDR3 DNA: TGCAGCGTTGACCAGGGGGCGCGGGAGCAGTTCTTC
D gene: TRBD1
clone size: many
J gene: TRBJ2-1
CDR3 length: 12
V gene: TRBV29-1

CDR3 protein: CASSKGQTMNTEAFF
CDR3 DNA: TGCGCCAGCAGCAAGGGACAGACCATGAACACTGAAGCTTTCTTT
D gene: TRBD1
clone size: many
J gene: TRBJ1-1
CDR3 length: 15
V gene: TRBV5-1

CDR3 protein: CAISEPGRDTQYF
CDR3 DNA: TGTGCCATCAGTGAACCCGGGAGAGATACGCAGTATTTT
D gene: -
clone size: many
J gene: TRBJ2-3
CDR3 length: 13
V gene: TRBV10-3

CDR3 protein: CASSLEWQGAYEQYF
CDR3 DNA: TGCGCCAGCAGCTTGGAGTGGCAGGGTGCCTACGAGCAGTACTTC
D gene: -
clone size: -
J gene: TRBJ2-7
CDR3 length: 15
V gene: TRBV5-1

CDR3 protein: CASSPRLTSGGERSTDTQYF
CDR3 DNA: TGTGCCAGCTCACCTAGGTTGACTAGCGGGGGTGAGAGAAGCACAGATACGCAGTATTTT
D gene: TRBD2
clone size: -
J gene: TRBJ2-3
CDR3 length: 20
V gene: TRBV3-1

CDR3 protein: CASCSGNEETQYF
CDR3 DNA: TGTGCCAGCTGTAGCGGGAATGAAGAGACCCAGTACTTC
D gene: TRBD2
clone size: -
J gene: TRBJ2-5
CDR3 length: 13
V gene: TRBV27

CDR3 protein: CASRTTYNEQFF
CDR3 DNA: TGTGCCAGCAGAACAACTTACAATGAGCAGTTCTTC
D gene: -
clone size: many
J gene: TRBJ2-1
CDR3 length: 12
V gene: TRBV28

CDR3 protein: CATSRTRQGVGQPQHF
CDR3 DNA: TGTGCCACCAGCAGAACCCGACAGGGGGTTGGTCAGCCCCAGCATTTT
D gene: TRBD1
clone size: -
J gene: TRBJ1-5
CDR3 length: 16
V gene: TRBV15

CDR3 protein: CASSQDSFRRENTEAFF
CDR3 DNA: TGCGCCAGCAGCCAAGATAGTTTTCGTCGGGAGAACACTGAAGCTTTCTTT
D gene: -
clone size: -
J gene: TRBJ1-1
CDR3 length: 17
V gene: TRBV4-1

CDR3 protein: CATRRGGENTGELFF
CDR3 DNA: TGTGCCACCAGGCGCGGGGGAGAAAACACCGGGGAGCTGTTTTTT
D gene: TRBD2
clone size: many
J gene: TRBJ2-2
CDR3 length: 15
V gene: TRBV15

CDR3 protein: CARVQSGANVLTF
CDR3 DNA: TGCGCCAGGGTCCAGTCTGGGGCCAACGTCCTGACTTTC
D gene: -
clone size: -
J gene: TRBJ2-6
CDR3 length: 13
V gene: TRBV5-1

CDR3 protein: CSAPLATSGYNEQFF
CDR3 DNA: TGCAGTGCCCCCCTCGCGACTAGCGGGTACAATGAGCAGTTCTTC
D gene: TRBD2
clone size: -
J gene: TRBJ2-1
CDR3 length: 15
V gene: TRBV20-1

CDR3 protein: CASSLGLSSNQPQDF
CDR3 DNA: TGCGCCAGCAGCTTGGGATTGAGTAGCAATCAGCCCCAGGATTTT
D gene: -
clone size: -
J gene: TRBJ1-5
CDR3 length: 15
V gene: TRBV5-1

CDR3 protein: CASSLRQGSGTEAFF
CDR3 DNA: TGTGCCAGCTCACTCAGACAGGGATCGGGCACTGAAGCTTTCTTT
D gene: TRBD1
clone size: many
J gene: TRBJ1-1
CDR3 length: 15
V gene: TRBV18

CDR3 protein: CSVEKDRQPYYGYTF
CDR3 DNA: TGCAGCGTTGAAAAGGACCGACAGCCCTACTATGGCTACACCTTC
D gene: -
clone size: many
J gene: TRBJ1-2
CDR3 length: 15
V gene: TRBV29-1

CDR3 protein: CSVLPTGDTEAFF
CDR3 DNA: TGCAGCGTACTACCGACAGGGGACACTGAAGCTTTCTTT
D gene: TRBD1
clone size: many
J gene: TRBJ1-1
CDR3 length: 13
V gene: TRBV29-1

CDR3 protein: CASSPERGGGRSNNEQFF
CDR3 DNA: TGTGCCAGCAGCCCTGAACGGGGCGGGGGCCGTTCCAACAATGAGCAGTTCTTC
D gene: -
clone size: -
J gene: TRBJ2-1
CDR3 length: 18
V gene: TRBV3-1

CDR3 protein: CASRLPGLGSYEQYF
CDR3 DNA: TGCGCCAGCAGGCTCCCGGGTTTAGGGTCCTACGAGCAGTACTTC
D gene: -
clone size: many
J gene: TRBJ2-7
CDR3 length: 15
V gene: TRBV5-1

CDR3 protein: CASSSGLAGFYNEQFF
CDR3 DNA: TGTGCCAGCAGCTCGGGACTAGCGGGGTTCTACAATGAGCAGTTCTTC
D gene: TRBD2
clone size: -
J gene: TRBJ2-1
CDR3 length: 16
V gene: TRBV3-1

CDR3 protein: CASSFPAPNTEAFF
CDR3 DNA: TGCGCCAGCAGCTTTCCTGCACCTAACACTGAAGCTTTCTTT
D gene: -
clone size: few
J gene: TRBJ1-1
CDR3 length: 14
V gene: TRBV5-1

CDR3 protein: CSTGVDNEQFF
CDR3 DNA: TGCAGCACGGGAGTCGACAATGAGCAGTTCTTC
D gene: -
clone size: many
J gene: TRBJ2-1
CDR3 length: 11
V gene: TRBV29-1

CDR3 protein: CATSRGLNTGELFF
CDR3 DNA: TGTGCCACCAGCAGAGGGCTGAACACCGGGGAGCTGTTTTTT
D gene: -
clone size: many
J gene: TRBJ2-2
CDR3 length: 14
V gene: TRBV15

CDR3 protein: CASSRGENYGYTF
CDR3 DNA: TGCGCCAGCAGCCGCGGGGAAAACTATGGCTACACCTTC
D gene: -
clone size: many
J gene: TRBJ1-2
CDR3 length: 13
V gene: TRBV5-1